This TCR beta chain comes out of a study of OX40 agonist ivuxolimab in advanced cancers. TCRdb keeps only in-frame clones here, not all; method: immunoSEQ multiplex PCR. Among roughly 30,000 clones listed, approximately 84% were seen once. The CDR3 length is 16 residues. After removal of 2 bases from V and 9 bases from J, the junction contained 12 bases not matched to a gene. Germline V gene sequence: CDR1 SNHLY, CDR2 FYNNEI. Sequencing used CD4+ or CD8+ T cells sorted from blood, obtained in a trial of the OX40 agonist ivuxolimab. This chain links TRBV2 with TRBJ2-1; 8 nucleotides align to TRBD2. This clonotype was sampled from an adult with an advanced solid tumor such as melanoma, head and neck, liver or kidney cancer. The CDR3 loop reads CASSETPVRGDGEQFF. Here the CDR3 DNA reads TGTGCCAGCAGTGAAACCCCAGTGCGGGGGGACGGTGAGCAGTTCTTC.